These T cell receptor beta chains were read from a single sample in a study of cytomegalovirus exposure and HLA in healthy donors. The repertoire was sequenced with immunoSEQ multiplex PCR; TCRdb's copy has only in-frame clones and lacks some. The repertoire has around 150,000 clones, roughly 62% of them found once; the top ten carry 1.8%. The source material was PBMCs. The receptor source for this set is a male donor in good health and CMV-seronegative. Both conserved end residues are part of each CDR3. D genes are given only for firm matches. Some rows mark clone size as missing; the rest say once, few, many or name a class of expanded clone.

TRBV7-2	-	-	TRBJ2-5	CASSSLGGGVRETQYF	TGTGCCAGCAGCTCCCTGGGGGGAGGCGTTCGGGAGACCCAGTACTTC
TRBV4-1	-	-	TRBJ1-4	CASSQGQGLNEKLFF	TGCGCCAGCAGCCAAGGTCAGGGGCTTAATGAAAAACTGTTTTTT
TRBV7-9	few	-	TRBJ1-1	CSSSLDRGLRTEAFF	TGTTCCAGCAGCTTAGATAGGGGGTTGAGGACTGAAGCTTTCTTT
TRBV7-6	once	-	TRBJ1-1	CASSPLGGGTEAFF	TGTGCCAGCAGCCCCCTAGGGGGTGGCACTGAAGCTTTCTTT
TRBV15	few	-	TRBJ1-1	CATSRGQGGTEAFF	TGTGCCACCAGCAGAGGGCAGGGCGGCACTGAAGCTTTCTTT
TRBV10-1	-	-	TRBJ1-5	CASSSGRGPSNQPQHF	TGCGCCAGCAGTTCGGGGAGGGGTCCGAGCAATCAGCCCCAGCATTTT
TRBV27	-	-	TRBJ1-5	CASSSGGYSNQPQHF	TGTGCCAGCAGTTCGGGGGGCTATAGCAATCAGCCCCAGCATTTT
TRBV4-3	-	TRBD2	TRBJ2-7	CASSQDPLAGYEQYF	TGCGCCAGCAGCCAAGATCCCCTAGCGGGCTACGAGCAGTACTTC
TRBV19	few	TRBD1	TRBJ2-2	CASSIQGASTGELFF	TGTGCCAGTAGTATACAGGGGGCGAGCACCGGGGAGCTGTTTTTT
TRBV7-9	-	TRBD2	TRBJ2-1	CASSLTSEGEQFF	TGTGCCAGCAGCTTGACTAGCGAGGGTGAGCAGTTCTTC
TRBV7-9	few	TRBD1	TRBJ1-2	CSSSLADRGRIDYGYTF	TGTTCCAGCAGCTTAGCGGACAGGGGGCGAATTGACTATGGCTACACCTTC
TRBV2	-	-	TRBJ2-3	CASSFRSGGPDTQYF	TGTGCCAGCAGTTTCCGTAGCGGAGGTCCAGATACGCAGTATTTT
TRBV29-1	-	TRBD2	TRBJ2-7	CSVKRGWESYEQYF	TGCAGCGTTAAGCGGGGGTGGGAGTCCTACGAGCAGTACTTC
TRBV4-1	few	-	TRBJ1-4	CASSRAQAGKSEKLFF	TGCGCCAGCAGCCGAGCCCAGGCAGGGAAGAGCGAAAAACTGTTTTTT
TRBV7-9	few	TRBD1	TRBJ2-5	CASSPTGTGGETQYF	TGTGCCAGCAGCCCAACTGGGACAGGCGGAGAGACCCAGTACTTC
TRBV7-8	few	-	TRBJ1-4	CASSQTTGSDEKLFF	TGTGCCAGCAGCCAAACCACAGGGTCTGACGAAAAACTGTTTTTT
TRBV9	once	TRBD1	TRBJ2-6	CASSGQGAISGANVLTF	TGTGCCAGCAGCGGACAGGGGGCTATCTCTGGGGCCAACGTCCTGACTTTC
TRBV11-2	-	-	TRBJ2-5	CASSLDLVGQAETQYF	TGTGCCAGCAGCTTAGATCTTGTGGGGCAGGCGGAGACCCAGTACTTC
TRBV5-6	few	-	TRBJ1-1	CASSIATGNTEAFF	TGTGCCAGCAGCATTGCCACAGGGAACACTGAAGCTTTCTTT
TRBV18	-	-	TRBJ1-6	CASSPRGINSPLHF	TGTGCCAGCTCACCACGAGGGATTAATTCACCCCTCCACTTT
TRBV6-5	-	-	TRBJ1-2	CASSYSRTGTYGYTF	TGTGCCAGCAGTTACTCGAGAACGGGTACATATGGCTACACCTTC
TRBV2	few	TRBD1	TRBJ1-3	CASSARQGLSSGNTIYF	TGTGCCAGCAGTGCACGACAGGGGTTGAGCTCTGGAAACACCATATATTTT
TRBV5-4	-	-	TRBJ2-2	CASSPSGGPLVGELFF	TGTGCCAGCAGCCCCTCCGGGGGACCGCTGGTCGGGGAGCTGTTTTTT
TRBV28	-	TRBD2	TRBJ2-7	CASSSGLAGRSYEQYF	TGTGCCAGCAGTTCAGGACTAGCGGGGCGGTCCTACGAGCAGTACTTC
TRBV5-4	-	-	TRBJ1-3	CASSPGGAPGNTIYF	TGTGCCAGCAGCCCGGGGGGGGCCCCTGGAAACACCATATATTTT
TRBV6-5	few	-	TRBJ1-4	CASSPLRVFPRKLFF	TGTGCCAGCAGTCCACTCCGGGTCTTTCCCCGAAAACTGTTTTTT
TRBV9	-	-	TRBJ2-5	CASSVGTGQETQYF	TGTGCCAGCAGCGTAGGAACGGGCCAAGAGACCCAGTACTTC
TRBV18	-	TRBD1	TRBJ1-4	CASSRMSGGQGDEKLFF	TGTGCCAGCTCACGGATGTCGGGGGGACAGGGTGATGAAAAACTGTTTTTT
TRBV25-1	-	-	TRBJ2-5	CASSGLANQETQYF	TGTGCCAGCAGTGGCCTAGCGAACCAAGAGACCCAGTACTTC
TRBV7-2	-	-	TRBJ2-1	CASSLEETGYNEQFF	TGTGCCAGCAGCTTAGAAGAGACAGGATACAATGAGCAGTTCTTC
TRBV5-1	-	TRBD1	TRBJ2-7	CASSLNPGGYYEQYF	TGCGCCAGCAGCTTGAACCCAGGGGGTTACTACGAGCAGTACTTC
TRBV7-2	-	TRBD2	TRBJ2-7	CASSLVTSGFYEQYF	TGTGCCAGCAGCTTAGTAACTAGCGGGTTCTACGAGCAGTACTTC
TRBV6-5	-	-	TRBJ2-5	CASSERDNQETQYF	TGTGCCAGCAGTGAAAGGGACAATCAAGAGACCCAGTACTTC
TRBV18	-	-	TRBJ1-1	CASSPSSGSQGSTEAFF	TGTGCCAGCTCACCATCATCCGGATCCCAGGGAAGCACTGAAGCTTTCTTT
TRBV6-5	few	TRBD1	TRBJ2-7	CASRGTDRDGEQYF	TGTGCCAGCAGAGGGACAGACAGGGACGGCGAGCAGTACTTC
TRBV11-2	-	TRBD2	TRBJ2-3	CASSLGGGPATDTQYF	TGTGCCAGCAGCTTAGGCGGGGGGCCAGCCACAGATACGCAGTATTTT
TRBV5-1	-	-	TRBJ2-5	CASSLVTSGGETQYF	TGCGCCAGCAGCTTGGTTACTAGTGGGGGGGAGACCCAGTACTTC
TRBV27	-	TRBD2	TRBJ2-3	CASSLRSAGVDTQYF	TGTGCCAGCAGTTTAAGGTCTGCGGGGGTGGATACGCAGTATTTT
TRBV30	-	TRBD1	TRBJ2-1	CAWSPDRGQFF	TGTGCCTGGAGTCCGGACAGGGGACAGTTCTTC
TRBV5-4	-	-	TRBJ1-5	CASSSGTDSNQPQHF	TGTGCCAGCAGCAGCGGGACGGACAGCAATCAGCCCCAGCATTTT
TRBV5-1	-	TRBD1	TRBJ1-2	CASSLAGQGVPYGYTF	TGCGCCAGCAGCTTGGCGGGACAGGGGGTACCCTATGGCTACACCTTC
TRBV6-5	-	-	TRBJ2-7	CASSYMAGSYEQYF	TGTGCCAGCAGTTACATGGCGGGGTCCTACGAGCAGTACTTC
TRBV23-1	-	-	TRBJ2-4	CASSQPPGNIQYF	TGCGCCAGCAGTCAGCCCCCCGGGAACATTCAGTACTTC
TRBV28	-	TRBD1	TRBJ1-5	CASSFNRGNQPQHF	TGTGCCAGCAGTTTTAACAGGGGGAATCAGCCCCAGCATTTT
TRBV5-6	-	TRBD1	TRBJ2-3	CASSPTGGSTDTQYF	TGTGCCAGCAGCCCTACAGGGGGTAGCACAGATACGCAGTATTTT
TRBV5-4	-	TRBD1	TRBJ1-1	CASSTGQGPLMNTEAFF	TGTGCCAGCAGCACTGGACAGGGCCCCTTAATGAACACTGAAGCTTTCTTT
TRBV9	once	-	TRBJ1-1	CASSVSGAGRSEAFF	TGTGCCAGCAGCGTAAGCGGGGCAGGGCGTTCTGAAGCTTTCTTT
TRBV5-6	-	TRBD1	TRBJ1-2	CASSPVTGGAFGYTF	TGTGCCAGCAGTCCGGTTACAGGGGGCGCGTTTGGCTACACCTTC
TRBV19	-	-	TRBJ1-1	CASSIAATLNTEAFF	TGTGCCAGTAGTATAGCGGCGACTTTGAACACTGAAGCTTTCTTT
TRBV7-8	-	-	TRBJ2-7	CASTSRVSAHEQYF	TGTGCCAGCACCTCCAGGGTCAGCGCCCACGAGCAGTACTTC
TRBV19	few	-	TRBJ2-2	CASRDLGRVVAGELFF	TGTGCCAGTAGGGACCTAGGCAGGGTGGTGGCCGGGGAGCTGTTTTTT
TRBV27	-	TRBD1	TRBJ2-7	CASSATPTGVKYF	TGTGCCAGCAGTGCGACCCCCACAGGGGTTAAGTACTTC
TRBV20-1	-	TRBD2	TRBJ2-5	CSPRGEETQYF	TGCAGTCCGCGGGGGGAAGAGACCCAGTACTTC
TRBV2	-	TRBD1	TRBJ1-1	CASSVQGANTEAFF	TGTGCCAGCAGCGTACAGGGGGCAAACACTGAAGCTTTCTTT
TRBV10-3	few	-	TRBJ1-6	CAIRTDLDSPLHF	TGTGCCATCAGGACAGATCTCGATTCACCCCTCCACTTT